This TCR beta chain derives from a study of identical twins. Study observations and caveats: Among out-of-frame alpha sequences shared by twins, low generation probability occurred in excess. Conclusions were based on cross-sectional statistical analysis, without following the same donors.

This CDR3 region has 16 residues. J lost 2 bases, V lost 4 bases, and 4 bases had no gene match. The V gene's germline CDR1 is SGHAT and CDR2 FQNNGV. Details on this clonotype: The antigen remains undetermined.

A universal primer site was added by template switching, and unique molecular identifiers were carried by the cDNA. TCRdb reprocessed the 5' RACE reads with MiXCR, giving one entry per CDR3 protein. The sample holds 1.5 million to 2 million distinct CDR3 sequences, 25% to 35% seen once. This clonotype originated in a newborn girl in good health. Sequenced sample: cord blood. The chain combines TRBV11-2 with TRBJ2-6; 8 bases agree with TRBD1. In DNA form, the CDR3 reads TGTGCCAGCAGCTCAGTGACAGGGGCTGGGGCCAACGTCCTGACTTTC. This translates into CASSSVTGAGANVLTF.